A selection of T cell receptor beta chains follows, all from one sample in a study of radiotherapy plus CTLA-4 blockade in lung cancer. Only in-frame clones appear in the TCRdb table, and some are missing; sequencing was by immunoSEQ multiplex PCR. Among some 100,000 clones listed, approximately 80% were seen once. The sequencing here drew on peripheral blood, taken from a patient treated with radiotherapy plus ipilimumab. Receptor source: a human donor with non-small cell lung cancer that progressed on radiotherapy plus ipilimumab. CDR3s include the opening cysteine and the closing phenylalanine or tryptophan. A D gene is named only where the DNA matches it firmly. Clone size appears in some rows only: once, few, many, or a class for an expanded clone.

TRBV29-1	TRBD2	.	TRBJ2-2	TGCAGCGTTGTGGCTAGCGGGAGTACCACCGGGGAGCTGTTTTTT	CSVVASGSTTGELFF
TRBV7-9	.	few	TRBJ2-3	TGTGCCAGCAGCCCAACAGATACGCAGTATTTT	CASSPTDTQYF
TRBV5-1	.	.	TRBJ2-7	TGCGCCAGCAGCTTGGATTGGGGGCGCAGCTACGAGCAGTACTTC	CASSLDWGRSYEQYF
TRBV5-5	TRBD1	.	TRBJ1-1	TGTGCCAGCAGCTTGTTACCAGGGGGGAACACTGAAGCTTTCTTT	CASSLLPGGNTEAFF
TRBV6-1	.	once	TRBJ1-2	TGTGCCAGCAGTAAGGCTGGTAACTATGGCTACACCTTC	CASSKAGNYGYTF
TRBV5-8	.	few	TRBJ2-7	TGTGCCAGCAGCCCCCTGTTCGGGCAGTACTTC	CASSPLFGQYF
TRBV28	.	few	TRBJ1-2	TGTGCCAGCCATTCGGGTGGTGGCTACACCTTC	CASHSGGGYTF
TRBV7-2	.	few	TRBJ1-6	TGTGCCAGCAGCTTAGCGCTAACCTGGGGAAAACCTTATAATTCACCCCTCCACTTT	CASSLALTWGKPYNSPLHF
TRBV28	TRBD1	.	TRBJ1-1	TGTGCCATCCAGGGGGGGCCCTTGAACACTGAAGCTTTCTTT	CAIQGGPLNTEAFF
TRBV18	TRBD1	.	TRBJ1-4	TGTGCCAGCTCACCTCGGACAGGGGGCCAAGAAAAACTGTTTTTT	CASSPRTGGQEKLFF
TRBV2	.	.	TRBJ1-6	TGTGCCAGCAGTGAAGGGGTCCTTGGGGGTAATTCACCCCTCCACTTT	CASSEGVLGGNSPLHF
TRBV19	TRBD2	.	TRBJ2-7	TGTGCCAGTAGACCCCCTCCGTTTCATCGAGGGCTGGCCAGGGACTACTACGAGCAGTACTTC	CASRPPPFHRGLARDYYEQYF
TRBV19	TRBD1	.	TRBJ1-1	TGTGCCAGTACTAACTCATTCGGGACAGGGATAGGCACTGAAGCTTTCTTT	CASTNSFGTGIGTEAFF
TRBV7-2	.	.	TRBJ2-3	TGTGCCAGCAGCTTAGTTGGGGCTCGCACAGATACGCAGTATTTT	CASSLVGARTDTQYF
TRBV5-4	.	.	TRBJ1-2	TGTGCCAGCAGCTTGGAGGGGCGCGGCTATGGCTACACCTTC	CASSLEGRGYGYTF
TRBV19	TRBD1	.	TRBJ1-2	TGTGCCAGTACCCCGACAGGGGACTATGGCTACACCTTC	CASTPTGDYGYTF
TRBV7-8	.	.	TRBJ2-7	TGTGCCAGCAGCTTAAAGGGGGGAGTGGAGGAGCAGTACTTC	CASSLKGGVEEQYF
TRBV28	TRBD1	.	TRBJ1-2	TGTGCCAGCAGTTTACCGGGGACAGGGCCCTATGGCTACACCTTC	CASSLPGTGPYGYTF
TRBV10-3	TRBD1	.	TRBJ2-3	TGTGCCACGGGACAGGGGGCCGGAGATACGCAGTATTTT	CATGQGAGDTQYF
TRBV7-3	.	.	TRBJ2-7	TGTGCCAGCAGCTTAATGGCGGGACCTACGTACGAGCAGTACTTC	CASSLMAGPTYEQYF
TRBV5-5	TRBD2	once	TRBJ2-1	TGTGCCAGCAGCCCTGGGGGACTAGCTGGGAATGAGCAGTTCTTC	CASSPGGLAGNEQFF
TRBV25-1	.	once	TRBJ1-1	TGTGCCAGCATTGCGGGGCCGAGCACTGAAGCTTTCTTT	CASIAGPSTEAFF
TRBV4-2	TRBD1	.	TRBJ1-1	TGTGCCAGCGGCCGACAGGGCGACACTGAAGCTTTCTTT	CASGRQGDTEAFF
TRBV5-6	.	once	TRBJ2-5	TGTGCCAGCAGCTCACTTCGGGACTACCAAGAGACCCAGTACTTC	CASSSLRDYQETQYF
TRBV29-1	TRBD1	once	TRBJ2-3	TGCAGCGTTGGACAGGGGCCAGATACGCAGTATTTT	CSVGQGPDTQYF
TRBV4-3	TRBD1	.	TRBJ1-1	TGCGCCAGCAGCCAAGAGAGGACAGGGACTGAAGCTTTCTTT	CASSQERTGTEAFF
TRBV6-5	.	.	TRBJ1-1	TGTGCCAGCAGTTACTCGGTGGGGGCTTATGAAGCTTTCTTT	CASSYSVGAYEAFF
TRBV7-8	.	.	TRBJ1-3	TGTGCCAGCAGCTTAAGGGACGTAATCTCTGGAAACACCATATATTTT	CASSLRDVISGNTIYF
TRBV5-4	TRBD2	.	TRBJ2-1	TGTGCCACTTCAGATCGGGAGGGAAACAATGAGCAGTTCTTC	CATSDREGNNEQFF
TRBV5-1	TRBD2	.	TRBJ2-3	TGCGCCAGCAGCGACCAAGGACTAGCCATCACAGATACGCAGTATTTT	CASSDQGLAITDTQYF
TRBV6-1	TRBD2	.	TRBJ2-1	TGTGCCTCCTCCGGGGGGGGCGTTGAGCAGTTCTTC	CASSGGGVEQFF
TRBV13	TRBD1	.	TRBJ1-2	TGTGCCAGCAGCTTAGGGCCAGGGGGGAAGAACGGCTACACCTTC	CASSLGPGGKNGYTF
TRBV18	TRBD2	.	TRBJ2-4	TGTGCCAGCTCCCGGGAGGCACCGACAGCCAAAAACATTCAGTACTTC	CASSREAPTAKNIQYF
TRBV5-1	.	.	TRBJ2-5	TGCGCCAGCAGCTTGGAAGGGGGACAGTACTTC	CASSLEGGQYF
TRBV27	.	.	TRBJ2-7	TGTGCCAGCAGTTTGAGCGGTGCCTACGAGCAGTACTTC	CASSLSGAYEQYF
TRBV5-1	TRBD2	.	TRBJ2-5	TGCGCCAGCAGCTTTCTGCTAGCGGGGGTGCAAGAGACCCAGTACTTC	CASSFLLAGVQETQYF
TRBV9	TRBD2	few	TRBJ2-5	TGTGCCAGCAGCGTAGCGGCGGGGGGGGGACAAGAGACCCAGTACTTC	CASSVAAGGGQETQYF
TRBV10-3	TRBD1	.	TRBJ2-7	TGTGCCATCAGTCAACAGGGGCACCAAGGGCCCGAGCAGTACTTC	CAISQQGHQGPEQYF
TRBV18	.	few	TRBJ2-7	TGTGCCAGCTCAGGGCAGGGTTACAACGAGCAGTACTTC	CASSGQGYNEQYF
TRBV28	.	few	TRBJ2-1	TGTGCCAGCAGTCCTTGGACAGTTAATGAGCAGTTCTTC	CASSPWTVNEQFF
TRBV10-1	TRBD1	.	TRBJ1-5	TGCGCCAGCAGTGAGTCGAAGGGCAGGGGGCATGGGGAACGCAATCAGCCCCAGCATTTT	CASSESKGRGHGERNQPQHF
TRBV6-1	TRBD2	.	TRBJ2-7	TGTGCCAGCAGTGCTCTAGCGGGAGAGACCGAGCAGTACTTC	CASSALAGETEQYF
TRBV28	.	.	TRBJ1-4	TGTGCCAGCAGTCCCAAGGGACTTGTTGAAAAACTGTTTTTT	CASSPKGLVEKLFF
TRBV7-3	TRBD2	.	TRBJ2-1	TGTGCCAGCAGCTTAACCCTAGCGGGGGGGCTTAATGAGCAGTTCTTC	CASSLTLAGGLNEQFF
TRBV28	TRBD1	.	TRBJ2-7	TGTGCCAGCAGCCTACTACAACAGGGGTACGAGCAGTACTTC	CASSLLQQGYEQYF
TRBV11-2	.	.	TRBJ1-1	TGTGCCAGCGCGCGGGGGACCTTTGGGAACTCTGAAGCTTTCTTT	CASARGTFGNSEAFF
TRBV7-2	TRBD2	.	TRBJ2-7	TGTGCCAGCAGCCTTGGGACTAGCGGTTTTTACGAGCAGTACTTC	CASSLGTSGFYEQYF
TRBV7-9	.	.	TRBJ1-5	TGTGCCAGCAGCTTAGGACGGGGGGCATGGCCCCAGCATTTT	CASSLGRGAWPQHF
TRBV27	.	.	TRBJ1-4	TGTGCCAGCAGTTTTTTCGGAATGAATGAAAAACTGTTTTTT	CASSFFGMNEKLFF
TRBV30	.	.	TRBJ1-4	TGTGCCTGGAGTGTACGTGGATTCCCGACTGAAAAACTGTTTTTT	CAWSVRGFPTEKLFF
TRBV19	TRBD1	.	TRBJ2-2	TGTGCCAGTAGTAGGGTTTCAGGGGGCAAGGAGCTGTTTTTT	CASSRVSGGKELFF